This TCR beta chain comes out of a study of shared clonotypes between healthy human individuals. Study overall: Ranging from 18 to 49 in age, donors were a couple of women and three men.

CD4+ cells yielded CD45RA+ naive and CD45RA-negative memory subsets. Comment on this clone: The antigen is unknown.

Clones were sequenced by immunoSEQ multiplex PCR, and TCRdb holds only the in-frame ones, with some missing. Of around 600,000 clones listed, around 97% are singletons. The study, taken as a whole, reports: Relative to their counterparts shared across all four donors, non-shared clonotypes exhibited diminished generation probabilities. A few donors had about 5.1% of their naive CD4 clonotypes in common.

V dropped 2 bases and J dropped 0; count of bases not matched to a gene: 10. The CDR3 length is 18 residues. Looked up from germline, CDR1 is MGHRA and CDR2 is YSYEKL. The gene calls are TRBV4-1 and TRBJ2-4; 7 bases map to TRBD1. This receptor was obtained from a woman aged 25 to 39 in good health. The sample consisted of naive CD4+ T cells sorted from blood. Sample subset: CD45RA+ positively selected. The CDR3 nucleotides are TGCGCCAGCAGCCAACTAGGGGGCAGTTTACTAGCCAAAAACATTCAGTACTTC. This sequence encodes CASSQLGGSLLAKNIQYF.